This record concerns one T cell receptor (beta chain) sequence. The antigen is not known. The researchers isolated CD4+ and CD8+ T cells from PBMCs by sorting. The authors extracted RNA and reverse transcribed it into cDNA as the sequencing template. Clones were read by immunoSEQ multiplex PCR, and TCRdb kept only the in-frame ones, dropping some. The sample contains around 140,000 clones, about 47% of which appear only once. The CDR3 contains 12 residues. Germline V gene lookup returns CDR1 SQVTM and CDR2 ANQGSEA. The germline V and J ends were trimmed by 3 bases and 5 bases, with 11 bases remaining between them. The data stem from a study of CD8+ T cells in alopecia areata. Study results and limitations: Higher clonality than in normal scalp was seen in lesional scalp, especially alopecia totalis/universalis.

The chain is built from TRBV29-1 and TRBJ2-7; D could derive from TRBD1 or TRBD2 (6 bases each). The source is a human donor with alopecia areata. The sequenced sample was CD4+ T cells sorted from blood, obtained at week 0. CDR3 loop: CSVDFGGHEQYF. Here the CDR3 DNA reads TGCAGCGTTGATTTCGGGGGCCACGAGCAGTACTTC.